This T cell receptor beta chain was captured in a study of OX40 agonist ivuxolimab in advanced cancers. Study summary: Intravenous ivuxolimab at 0.01 to 10 mg/kg was given to patients every 2 weeks. Patients treated during dose escalation were battling hepatocellular carcinoma, melanoma, renal cell or head and neck cancer.

General observations from the study: Low normalized T-cell clonal expansion was also seen in some nonresponders. CD4+ T cells averaged fewer expanded clones than CD8+ T cells.

Clones were sequenced by immunoSEQ multiplex PCR, and TCRdb holds only the in-frame ones, with some missing. The top ten clones hold approximately 0.25% of a sample with approximately 74,000 clones, over 75% of them seen once. About this clone: Its antigen is currently unknown.

Material: CD4+ or CD8+ T cells sorted from blood, obtained in a trial of the OX40 agonist ivuxolimab. The receptor comes from an adult with an advanced solid tumor such as melanoma, head and neck, liver or kidney cancer.

The CDR3 region has the DNA TGTGCCAGCAGCTTAGCGGTTGGGGGTTACAATGAGCAGTTCTTC. This encodes CASSLAVGGYNEQFF. V and J are TRBV11-2 and TRBJ2-1; D may match TRBD1 or TRBD2 (5 bases each). CDR1 is SGHAT and CDR2 is FQNNGV in the germline V gene. The CDR3 extends over 15 amino acids. Trimming left V 1 base short and J 4 bases short, with 11 bases between.